Presented here are 10 T cell receptor beta chains from one specimen sequenced in a study of T cell clones after liver transplantation. Using immunoSEQ multiplex PCR, the repertoire was profiled, and TCRdb retains in-frame clones only, with some absent. The table shows about 99,000 clones, with around 83% occurring only once. The material sequenced was CD4+ T cells from blood, taken before liver transplant. The receptor set was obtained from a human donor who received a liver transplant.

The chain is built from TRBV21-1 and TRBJ2-2. TRBV21-1 corresponds to a pseudogene. This CDR3 is built from 14 residues. CDR3 residues: CASEKWDPTGELFF. The DNA for the CDR3 is TGTGCCAGCGAAAAGTGGGACCCCACCGGGGAGCTGTTTTTT.

The chain couples TRBV10-3 to TRBJ2-7, with D possibly matching TRBD2 (5 bases). V was pared by 3 bases and J by 1 base, with 16 bases between. CDR1 ENHRY and CDR2 SYGVKD come from the germline V gene. CDR3 size: 16 residues. The CDR3 coding sequence is TGTGCCATCAGTGACGCCGTTGGAACGGGGTCCTACGAGCAGTACTTC. This gives the protein CAISDAVGTGSYEQYF.

The chain uses TRBV6-6 and TRBJ2-1, with D maybe TRBD2 (7 bases). V was clipped by 0 bases and J by 9 bases, with 12 bases between them. Per germline, CDR1 MNHNY and CDR2 SVGAGI (reference sequence). CDR3 size: 14 residues. The CDR3 protein is CASSYSEGGIEQFF. The CDR3 coding sequence is TGTGCCAGCAGTTACTCAGAGGGGGGGATTGAGCAGTTCTTC.

This chain joins TRBV18 and TRBJ1-4; D is possibly TRBD1 (5 bases). Germline CDR1 and CDR2: KGHSH and LQKENI. V lost 6 bases and J lost 2, with 7 bases in between. There are 13 residues in the CDR3. The CDR3 DNA reads as TGTGCCAGCTCGCGGGGGACTAATGAAAAACTGTTTTTT. This sequence encodes CASSRGTNEKLFF.

The chain employs TRBV18 and TRBJ2-3, with D possibly TRBD2 on 5 matching bases. Germline-derived CDR1 and CDR2 are KGHSH and LQKENI. The CDR3 loop spans 12 amino acids. V lost 8 bases, J lost 2 bases, and 8 bases lay in between. The CDR3 coding sequence is TGTGCCAGCGCGACTATCACAGATACGCAGTATTTT. It codes for CASATITDTQYF.

This rearrangement joins TRBV14 to TRBJ1-4; tentatively, D is TRBD1 (6 bases). The CDR3 is 16 residues long. Trimming took off 0 bases at V and 4 bases at J, with 12 bases between the two ends. Per the germline V gene, CDR1 is SGHDN and CDR2 is FVKESK. The CDR3 loop is CASSQDPTGINEKLFF. In DNA form, the CDR3 reads TGTGCCAGCAGCCAAGACCCGACAGGAATTAATGAAAAACTGTTTTTT.

The chain employs TRBV10-2 and TRBJ2-7, with D possibly TRBD1 on 7 matching bases. Deletions cut 6 bases from V and 6 bases from J, with 9 bases between. The V gene's germline CDR1 is WSHSY and CDR2 SAAADI. This CDR3 spans 11 amino acids. The DNA of the CDR3 is TGCGCCAGCAGCCAGGGGGGCGAGCAGTACTTC. As protein: CASSQGGEQYF.

This clone was counted a few times. The rearrangement links TRBV7-8 to TRBJ1-5; unclear D gene. The CDR3 extends over 12 amino acids. Per the germline V gene, CDR1 is SGHVS and CDR2 is FQNEAQ. Trimming took 5 bases from V and 9 from J, leaving 11 bases between them. The CDR3 region has the DNA TGTGCCAGCAGCCTTGGAGGACTGCCCCAGCATTTT. It yields the protein CASSLGGLPQHF.

This chain connects TRBV7-6 to TRBJ2-2, with TRBD2 matching over 8 bases. The ends lost 4 bases at V and 2 bases at J; junction bases unmatched: 3. Germline CDR1 is SGHVS and CDR2 is FNYEAQ. The CDR3 loop spans 15 amino acids. The CDR3 loop reads CASSSRTSNTGELFF. The CDR3 nucleotides are TGTGCCAGCAGCTCCCGGACTAGCAACACCGGGGAGCTGTTTTTT.

This rearrangement joins TRBV29-1 to TRBJ2-1, with TRBD2 as a possible D gene (5 bases). Trimming removed 7 bases from V and 2 bases from J, with 15 bases in between. In germline, CDR1 is SQVTM, CDR2 ANQGSEA. This CDR3 is 14 amino acids long. CDR3 sequence reads: CSARGSAPYNEQFF. CDR3 sequence (DNA): TGCAGCGCCCGGGGTAGCGCACCCTACAATGAGCAGTTCTTC.